This entry lists 25 T cell receptor beta chains sequenced from one sample in a study of blood T cell repertoires in COVID-19. Sequenced by immunoSEQ multiplex PCR; TCRdb stores in-frame clones only, minus some. The sample consists of roughly 27,000 clones, 80% of them appearing once. The sequencing input was peripheral blood. The receptors stem from a woman in her sixties or seventies with acute or convalescent COVID-19.

The chain has TRBV7-2 and TRBJ2-3; 14 bases line up with TRBD2. V shed 5 bases, J shed 5 bases, and the junction held 9 bases outside the gene matches. The CDR3 runs 17 residues. The germline V gene has CDR1 SGHTA and CDR2 FQGNSA. CDR3 nucleotides: TGTGCCAGCAGCACGGACAGACTAGCGGGGGGGGAAGATACGCAGTATTTT. It encodes CASSTDRLAGGEDTQYF.

J is TRBJ2-7 and V is TRBV28; D is unclear. This CDR3 contains 12 residues. Trimming shortened V by 5 bases and J by 3 bases, and 8 bases separated the two germline ends. The germline V gene encodes CDR1 MDHEN and CDR2 SYDVKM. CDR3 loop: CASSPPVYEQYF. The CDR3 DNA follows: TGTGCCAGCAGTCCACCGGTCTACGAGCAGTACTTC.

The chain couples TRBV15 to TRBJ2-1; D unclear. CDR1 and CDR2 from the germline V gene are LNHNV and YYDKDF (reference sequence). V lost 0 bases and J lost 4, with 19 bases in between. The CDR3 spans 18 residues. DNA of the CDR3: TGTGCCACCAGCAGAGATCGCTCTTCGGAAGGAGTTTACAATGAGCAGTTCTTC. Its translation is CATSRDRSSEGVYNEQFF.

V usage is TRBV4-2 and J usage is TRBJ2-1; tentatively, D is TRBD2 (5 bases). CDR1 and CDR2 (germline): LGHNA, YNFKEQ. The ends were cut back, 0 bases at V and 2 bases at J, with 14 bases in the middle. This CDR3 contains 17 residues. CDR3 sequence: CASSQEAGGSAYNEQFF. In DNA, the CDR3 is TGTGCCAGCAGCCAAGAGGCGGGTGGGAGTGCCTACAATGAGCAGTTCTTC.

The CDR3 bases are TGTGCCAGCAGTTTCTCAGGGGCAGGAGCCTATAATTCACCCCTCCACTTT. Its protein product is CASSFSGAGAYNSPLHF. This chain joins TRBV28 and TRBJ1-6; D might be TRBD1 (6 bases). V gave up 3 bases and J gave up 2 bases, with 14 bases separating them. The length of the CDR3 is 17 residues. Per the germline V gene, CDR1 is MDHEN and CDR2 is SYDVKM.

The chain uses TRBV19 and TRBJ1-5, with 10 bases fitting TRBD1. This CDR3 region has 16 residues. The V and J ends lost 7 bases and 2 bases, in that order; junction bases with no gene match: 8. In germline, CDR1 is LNHDA, CDR2 SQIVND (reference sequence). CDR3 in amino acids: CASNPAGTGGNQPQHF. CDR3 nucleotides: TGTGCCAGTAACCCCGCCGGGACAGGGGGCAATCAGCCCCAGCATTTT.

The genes are TRBV5-1 and TRBJ1-2; 7 nucleotides match TRBD1. Germline CDR1 and CDR2: SGHRS and YFSETQ. V trimming: 1 base; J trimming: 6 bases; junction bases outside the gene matches: 3. This CDR3 has 13 residues. CDR3 residues: CASSLRGGDGYTF. For the CDR3, the DNA is TGCGCCAGCAGCTTGAGAGGGGGCGATGGCTACACCTTC.

The V and J genes are TRBV7-2 and TRBJ2-2, with 7 bases fitting TRBD2. With 6 bases clipped from V and 0 bases from J, the junction kept 4 bases outside the gene matches. CDR1 is SGHTA and CDR2 is FQGNSA in the germline V gene. The CDR3 spans 15 residues. CDR3: CASSRDYANTGELFF. The CDR3 nucleotides read TGTGCCAGCAGTCGGGACTACGCGAACACCGGGGAGCTGTTTTTT.

As for this clone: At one end, the junction sequence differs from germline, possibly due to a read error. CDR3 DNA sequence: TGTGCTAGCAGCCAAGGTCCGGGTCTCACAGATACGCAGTATTTT. Its protein is CASSQGPGLTDTQYF. The gene calls are TRBV7-7 and TRBJ2-3; D not certain. The CDR3 spans 15 residues. The germline V gene has CDR1 SSHAT and CDR2 FNYEAQ (reference sequence).

This chain links TRBV7-2 with TRBJ1-4, with D possibly being TRBD1 (5 bases). The CDR3 totals 15 residues. CDR1 and CDR2 from the germline V gene are SGHTA and FQGNSA. V shed 3 bases and J shed 4 bases, with 12 bases lying between them. The CDR3 DNA reads TGTGCCAGCAGCTTTGCGGGGGGGGATAATGAAAAACTGTTTTTT. Translating it yields CASSFAGGDNEKLFF.

This chain joins TRBV27 and TRBJ2-7, with D maybe TRBD2 (5 bases). The CDR3 covers 12 residues. V was trimmed by 6 bases and J by 5 bases, leaving 11 bases between them. Germline values: CDR1 MNHEY, CDR2 SMNVEV (reference sequence). CDR3 nucleotides: TGTGCCAGCAGCCACTCACTAGACGAGCAGTACTTC. It yields the protein CASSHSLDEQYF.

The gene calls are TRBV29-1 and TRBJ2-5; maybe TRBD1 (7 bases). V was cut by 6 bases and J by 5 bases, with 13 bases left in between. This CDR3 spans 12 amino acids. Germline V gene data show CDR1 as SQVTM and CDR2 as ANQGSEA. CDR3 loop: CSVLTGRETQYF. DNA for the CDR3: TGCAGCGTCTTGACAGGGAGGGAGACCCAGTACTTC. The full variable domain, its missing parts supplied by reference TRBV29-1 and TRBJ2-5, is SAVISQKPSRDICQRGTSLTIQCQVDSQVTMMFWYRQQPGQSLTLIATANQGSEATYESGFVIDKFPISRPNLTFSTLTVSNMSPEDSSIYLCSVLTGRETQYFGPGTRLLVL.

This clone was seen more than once but under ten times. This chain uses TRBV19 with TRBJ1-5, with 7 positions matching TRBD1. The trim removed 2 bases at V and 1 base at J, leaving 8 bases unmatched. The V gene's germline CDR1 is LNHDA and CDR2 SQIVND (reference sequence). This CDR3 region has 17 residues. This CDR3 reads CASSISDRDRSNQPQHF. The CDR3 DNA reads as TGTGCCAGTAGTATATCTGACAGGGACCGGAGCAATCAGCCCCAGCATTTT.

The V and J genes are TRBV24-1 and TRBJ1-5; 11 nucleotides match TRBD1. The germline V gene encodes CDR1 KGHDR and CDR2 SFDVKD. The CDR3 runs to 16 residues. V lost 4 bases, J lost 3 bases, and 4 bases stayed unmatched. CDR3 residues: CATSDGDRGFNQPQHF. The CDR3 DNA reads as TGTGCCACCAGTGACGGGGACAGGGGGTTCAATCAGCCCCAGCATTTT.

The chain is built from TRBV6-1 and TRBJ1-1, with D maybe TRBD1 (5 bases). The CDR3 contains 14 residues. Between the trimmed V and J ends, which lost 2 bases and 7 bases, there was a span of 14 bases. Germline V gene lookup returns CDR1 MNHNS and CDR2 SASEGT. CDR3 residues: CASSERLRGSEAFF. The CDR3 nucleotides read TGTGCCAGCAGTGAAAGGTTGCGGGGCAGTGAAGCTTTCTTT.

The chain employs TRBV7-2 and TRBJ2-3; 8 nucleotides line up with TRBD1. The germline V gene has CDR1 SGHTA and CDR2 FQGNSA. The CDR3 runs to 16 residues. V shed 1 base, J shed 4 bases, and the junction held 7 bases outside the gene matches. The CDR3 bases are TGTGCCAGCAGCTTAGGGACAGGGTATTTTTCAGATACGCAGTATTTT. Translated, it gives CASSLGTGYFSDTQYF.

V is TRBV3-1 (or the pseudogene TRBV3-2) and J is TRBJ2-5; D call uncertain. Trimming removed 5 bases from V and 5 bases from J, with 15 bases in between. Germline values: CDR1 LGHDT, CDR2 YNNKEL (reference sequence). The CDR3 totals 14 residues. CDR3 in DNA: TGTGCCAGCAGCGATTCGCGGCGGCGGGAGACCCAGTACTTC. Protein product: CASSDSRRRETQYF.

V and J are TRBV2 and TRBJ1-5, with 7 bases that match TRBD1. CDR3 length: 15 residues. The germline CDR1 and CDR2 sequences are SNHLY and FYNNEI. With V trimmed by 6 bases and J by 8 bases, 13 bases remained unmatched. This CDR3 reads CASRRQGSAGEPQHF. For the CDR3, the DNA is TGTGCCAGCAGGAGACAGGGTTCCGCAGGAGAGCCCCAGCATTTT.

This clone was seen a handful of times. V gene TRBV19 combines with J gene TRBJ2-1; the match to TRBD2 covers 7 bases. Germline-derived CDR1 and CDR2 are LNHDA and SQIVND (reference sequence). The V and J ends lost 5 bases and 9 bases, in that order; junction bases with no gene match: 19. The CDR3 contains 17 residues. CDR3 amino acids: CASSFTREPTSVGEQFF. CDR3 DNA: TGTGCCAGTAGTTTTACCCGCGAACCCACTAGCGTAGGTGAGCAGTTCTTC.

The V call is TRBV14, the J call TRBJ2-7; tentative D call: TRBD1 (6 bases). The CDR3 covers 13 residues. The V and J ends lost 4 bases and 6 bases respectively, with 13 bases between them. The germline gives CDR1 SGHDN, CDR2 FVKESK. The CDR3 reads CASSPQGTGEQYF. DNA for the CDR3: TGTGCCAGCAGCCCACAGGGCACGGGCGAGCAGTACTTC.

This clone is classed as medium-sized (0.01 to 0.1%). This chain uses TRBV3-1 (or the pseudogene TRBV3-2) with TRBJ2-2; D not certain. In germline, CDR1 is LGHDT, CDR2 YNNKEL (reference sequence). This CDR3 has 14 amino acids. Deletions cut 0 bases from V and 4 bases from J, with 6 bases between. The CDR3 loop reads CASSQESGTGELFF. For the CDR3, the DNA is TGTGCCAGCAGCCAAGAGTCGGGCACCGGGGAGCTGTTTTTT.

V is TRBV28 and J is TRBJ2-7, with 9 bases aligning to TRBD2. J was trimmed by 2 bases and V by 3 bases; bases with no gene match: 2. This CDR3 has 14 amino acids. Germline loops: CDR1 MDHEN, CDR2 SYDVKM. The CDR3 reads CASSLGLAAYEQYF. CDR3 sequence (DNA): TGTGCCAGCAGTTTGGGACTAGCTGCCTACGAGCAGTACTTC.

This chain joins TRBV5-1 and TRBJ2-7; 10 bases are shared with TRBD2. The CDR3 contains 15 residues. V lost 0 bases and J lost 7; bases outside the gene matches: 7. The V gene's germline CDR1 is SGHRS and CDR2 YFSETQ. CDR3 nucleotides: TGCGCCAGCAGCTTGGCATTAGCGGGAGGTAAAGAGCAGTACTTC. It specifies CASSLALAGGKEQYF.

In this sample, this clone turned up once. V is TRBV29-1 and J is TRBJ2-1; 8 bases are a match to TRBD2. The CDR3 loop spans 13 amino acids. The ends lost 2 bases at V and 8 bases at J; junction bases unmatched: 5. Germline values: CDR1 SQVTM, CDR2 ANQGSEA. For the CDR3, the DNA is TGCAGCGTTGAATTAGGGACTAGTGATGAGCAGTTCTTC. As protein: CSVELGTSDEQFF.

This chain uses TRBV5-1 with TRBJ1-5; D is perhaps TRBD1 (6 bases). The V gene lost 4 bases and the J gene lost 1 base, with 12 bases spanning the gap. This CDR3 region has 15 residues. Germline assignment: CDR1 SGHRS and CDR2 YFSETQ. CDR3 protein: CASSPSGGSNQPQHF. DNA for the CDR3: TGCGCCAGCAGCCCTTCGGGGGGCAGCAATCAGCCCCAGCATTTT.